What follows are 8 T cell receptor beta chains derived from one specimen sequenced in a study of blood T cell repertoires in COVID-19. Repertoires were generated with immunoSEQ multiplex PCR, while TCRdb's copy carries only in-frame clones and drops some. Of a few hundred thousand clones listed, approximately 81% are singletons. The sequenced sample was peripheral blood. The receptors originated from a woman younger than 35 with acute or convalescent COVID-19.

The chain has TRBV27 and TRBJ1-5; 9 bases agree with TRBD1. J was trimmed by 7 bases and V by 2 bases; bases with no gene match: 3. There are 14 residues in the CDR3. CDR1 and CDR2 (germline): MNHEY, SMNVEV (reference sequence). CDR3 nucleotide sequence: TGTGCCAGCAGTTTAAAGACAGGGGGGCAGCCCCAGCATTTT. It specifies CASSLKTGGQPQHF.

The chain uses TRBV6-6 and TRBJ1-3, with TRBD1 identical over 10 bases. CDR1 is MNHNY and CDR2 is SVGAGI in the germline V gene (reference sequence). The CDR3 has 13 residues. Trimming cost V 5 bases and J 8 bases; bases outside gene matches: 3. CDR3 nucleotides: TGTGCCAGCAGTGGACAGGGGGTATACACCATATATTTT. This sequence encodes CASSGQGVYTIYF.

The chain carries TRBV2 and TRBJ1-1; 7 bases map to TRBD1. With 6 bases clipped from V and 0 bases from J, the junction kept 4 bases outside the gene matches. CDR3 length: 14 residues. Germline loops: CDR1 SNHLY, CDR2 FYNNEI. CDR3 bases: TGTGCCAGCAGGGACAGGTACATGAACACTGAAGCTTTCTTT. Its translation: CASRDRYMNTEAFF.

The CDR3 reads CASSQGAGYGRYTIYF. CDR3 in DNA: TGTGCCAGCAGCCAAGGTGCGGGGTACGGCCGATACACCATATATTTT. The chain uses TRBV3-1 (or the pseudogene TRBV3-2) and TRBJ1-3, with unresolved D. V was shortened by 1 base and J by 8 bases, with 18 bases between the two germline ends. The germline V gene encodes CDR1 LGHDT and CDR2 YNNKEL (reference sequence). The CDR3 extends over 16 amino acids.

The chain combines TRBV27 with TRBJ1-4; possible D gene TRBD1, 6 bases. Germline loops: CDR1 MNHEY, CDR2 SMNVEV (reference sequence). V dropped 6 bases and J dropped 8 bases, with 16 bases sitting between them. This CDR3 has 14 residues. The CDR3 bases are TGTGCCAGCAGCTCTCAGGGGTTGGGCGAAAAACTGTTTTTT. Translation: CASSSQGLGEKLFF.

CDR3 sequence (DNA): TGCGCCAGCAGCTTCGAGGGAAACCAGCCCCAGCATTTT. This encodes CASSFEGNQPQHF. The J gene is TRBJ1-5, the V gene TRBV5-1; D gene uncertain. This CDR3 comprises 13 residues. Germline CDR1 reads SGHRS; CDR2 reads YFSETQ. Between the trimmed V and J ends, which lost 2 bases and 7 bases, there was a span of 10 bases.

The V call is TRBV5-1, the J call TRBJ2-1; the D gene is possibly TRBD2 (6 bases). The germline V and J ends were trimmed by 3 bases and 1 base, with 17 bases remaining between them. Germline V gene data show CDR1 as SGHRS and CDR2 as YFSETQ. This CDR3 spans 17 amino acids. The CDR3 DNA follows: TGCGCCAGCAGCTACCTCTTTGGGGGGAGATCCTACAATGAGCAGTTCTTC. Its protein product is CASSYLFGGRSYNEQFF.

The rearrangement links TRBV4-1 to TRBJ1-4; TRBD1 matches at 7 bases. Germline CDR1 MGHRA, CDR2 YSYEKL. V lost 3 bases and J lost 7; bases outside the gene matches: 8. The length of the CDR3 is 15 residues. CDR3 sequence (DNA): TGCGCCAGCAGCCAGGTACAGGGGTCTGGTGAAAAACTGTTTTTT. It is translated as CASSQVQGSGEKLFF.